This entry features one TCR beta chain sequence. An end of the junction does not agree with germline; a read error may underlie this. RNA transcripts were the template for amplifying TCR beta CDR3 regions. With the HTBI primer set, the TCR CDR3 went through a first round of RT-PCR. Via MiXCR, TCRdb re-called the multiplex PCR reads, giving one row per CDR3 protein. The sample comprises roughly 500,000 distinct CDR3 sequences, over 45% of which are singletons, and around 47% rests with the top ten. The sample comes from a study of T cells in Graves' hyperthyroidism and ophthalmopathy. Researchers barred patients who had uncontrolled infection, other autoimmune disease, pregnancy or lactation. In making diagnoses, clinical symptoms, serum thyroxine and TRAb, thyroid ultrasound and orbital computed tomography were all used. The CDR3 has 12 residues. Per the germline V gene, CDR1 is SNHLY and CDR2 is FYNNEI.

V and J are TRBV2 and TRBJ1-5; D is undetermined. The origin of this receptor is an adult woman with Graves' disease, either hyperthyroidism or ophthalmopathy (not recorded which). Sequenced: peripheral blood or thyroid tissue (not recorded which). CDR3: CASRFNNEPQHF. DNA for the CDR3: TGTGCCAGCAGATTTAACAATGAGCCCCAGCATTTT.